This passage covers 11 T cell receptor beta chains from one sample sequenced in a study of OX40 agonist ivuxolimab in advanced cancers. This table comes from immunoSEQ multiplex PCR, and its TCRdb copy is limited to in-frame clones, with some not included. In the table there are about 91,000 clones, 80% to 90% of which are singletons. The sample was CD4+ or CD8+ T cells sorted from blood, taken in a trial of the OX40 agonist ivuxolimab. These receptors all come from an adult with an advanced solid tumor such as melanoma, head and neck, liver or kidney cancer.

The chain employs TRBV5-1 and TRBJ2-1; 8 bases map to TRBD2. V lost 4 bases, J lost 4 bases, and 10 bases stayed unmatched. The CDR3 spans 16 residues. CDR1 SGHRS and CDR2 YFSETQ come from the germline V gene. For the CDR3, the DNA is TGCGCCAGCAGCCTCACACCGGGACTAGTTTACAATGAGCAGTTCTTC. Translating it yields CASSLTPGLVYNEQFF.

The chain carries TRBV13 and TRBJ1-3; D is possibly TRBD1 (6 bases). V lost 5 bases and J 4 bases, leaving 33 bases between the germline ends. CDR1 and CDR2 (germline): PRHDT, FYEKMQ (reference sequence). The CDR3 length is 21 residues. CDR3 sequence reads: CASSTSFWSHRTGTTGNTIYF. CDR3 nucleotides: TGTGCCAGCAGCACAAGCTTCTGGTCCCATCGAACCGGGACAACGGGAAACACCATATATTTT.

The chain uses TRBV19 and TRBJ1-4; 7 bases fit TRBD1. CDR1 and CDR2 from the germline V gene are LNHDA and SQIVND (reference sequence). This CDR3 is 14 amino acids long. V was pared by 6 bases and J by 5 bases, with 6 bases of the junction left unmatched. CDR3 loop: CASSPGGANEKLFF. DNA of the CDR3: TGTGCCAGTAGCCCAGGGGGGGCCAATGAAAAACTGTTTTTT. Full variable domain (rest looked up from reference TRBV19 and TRBJ1-4): DGGITQSPKYLFRKEGQNVTLSCEQNLNHDAMYWYRQDPGQGLRLIYYSQIVNDFQKGDIAEGYSVSREKKESFPLTVTSAQKNPTAFYLCASSPGGANEKLFFGSGTQLSVL.

The CDR3 DNA follows: TGCGCCAGCAGCTTGGTCGGGGGTAACACCGGGGAGCTGTTTTTT. It encodes CASSLVGGNTGELFF. The V call is TRBV5-1, the J call TRBJ2-2; D perhaps matches TRBD2 (6 bases). The CDR3 spans 15 residues. Trimming shortened V by 0 bases and J by 2 bases, and 8 bases separated the two germline ends. The germline V gene has CDR1 SGHRS and CDR2 YFSETQ.

The chain couples TRBV5-1 to TRBJ1-1, with D perhaps TRBD1 (6 bases). The CDR3 runs to 14 residues. Germline CDR1 is SGHRS and CDR2 is YFSETQ. V lost 0 bases, J lost 4 bases, and 10 bases lay in between. The CDR3 DNA reads as TGCGCCAGCAGCTTGGAGGGGGAGGTCACTGAAGCTTTCTTT. It yields the protein CASSLEGEVTEAFF.

Of note for this clone: The same CDR3 can be traced to other DNA sequences in this sample. The J gene is TRBJ2-3, the V gene TRBV5-1, with D unresolved. Trimming stripped 0 bases from V and 3 bases from J, with 2 bases between. Germline V gene sequence: CDR1 SGHRS, CDR2 YFSETQ. The CDR3 has 12 amino acids. The CDR3 region is CASSLETDTQYF. CDR3 bases: TGCGCCAGCAGCTTGGAGACAGATACGCAGTATTTT.

This chain joins TRBV4-1 and TRBJ1-4; 8 nucleotides line up with TRBD1. Germline V CDR1 and CDR2: MGHRA, YSYEKL. The length of the CDR3 is 16 residues. Unmatched junction bases numbered 8, after V lost 0 bases and J lost 8 bases. The DNA of the CDR3 is TGCGCCAGCAGCCAAGATCGGAGACAGGGGCCCGAAAAACTGTTTTTT. Amino acid sequence: CASSQDRRQGPEKLFF.

V and J are TRBV28 and TRBJ2-3, with 7 bases that match TRBD1. Germline assignment: CDR1 MDHEN and CDR2 SYDVKM. The trim removed 9 bases at V and 5 bases at J, leaving 8 bases unmatched. This CDR3 comprises 13 residues. The chain's CDR3 is CASPTGYEDTQYF. For the CDR3, the DNA is TGTGCCAGTCCGACAGGGTACGAAGATACGCAGTATTTT. Combining the CDR3 with reference TRBV28 and TRBJ2-3 gives the whole variable domain DVKVTQSSRYLVKRTGEKVFLECVQDMDHENMFWYRQDPGLGLRLIYFSYDVKMKEKGDIPEGYSVSREKKERFSLILESASTNQTSMYLCASPTGYEDTQYFGPGTRLTVL.

This clone was seen a handful of times. The chain joins TRBV23-1 to TRBJ1-2; TRBD1 is a possible D gene (5 bases). TRBV23-1 has ORF status, its function being uncertain. Trimming removed 10 bases at V and 8 bases at J, with 17 bases between. The CDR3 is made up of 12 amino acids. CDR3 nucleotide sequence: TGCGCCACCATCAAGGGGCCCCGAGGCTACACCTTC. Its protein is CATIKGPRGYTF.

The chain recombines TRBV19 with TRBJ2-6; D tentatively fits TRBD1 or TRBD2 (6 bases each). V gave up 7 bases and J gave up 0 bases, with 13 bases separating them. The CDR3 length is 16 residues. Germline values: CDR1 LNHDA, CDR2 SQIVND (reference sequence). CDR3 DNA sequence: TGTGCCAGTAATGATAAGGGGGGCTCTGGGGCCAACGTCCTGACTTTC. It is translated as CASNDKGGSGANVLTF. Drawing the rest from reference TRBV19 and TRBJ2-6, the complete variable domain is DGGITQSPKYLFRKEGQNVTLSCEQNLNHDAMYWYRQDPGQGLRLIYYSQIVNDFQKGDIAEGYSVSREKKESFPLTVTSAQKNPTAFYLCASNDKGGSGANVLTFGAGSRLTVL.

About this clone itself: At one end the junction does not follow the germline gene, possibly because of a read error. The chain joins TRBV11-2 to TRBJ2-3; 13 bases line up with TRBD2. Germline V gives CDR1 SGHAT, CDR2 FQNNGV. This CDR3 has 15 residues. CDR3 sequence reads: CASSPGTSGADTRYF. CDR3 bases: TGTGCCAGCAGCCCAGGGACTAGCGGGGCAGATACGCGGTATTTT. Full variable domain (remainder filled in from reference TRBV11-2 and TRBJ2-3): EAGVAQSPRYKIIEKRQSVAFWCNPISGHATLYWYQQILGQGPKLLIQFQNNGVVDDSQLPKDRFSAERLKGVDSTLKIQPAKLEDSAVYLCASSPGTSGADTRYFGPGTRLTVL.